This record looks at one T cell receptor beta chain sequence and its context. The antigen is unknown. This record belongs to a study of human T cells and chemical hapten exposure. Time point meaning: pre-sensitization, week 0. Noted treatment: therapeutic diphenylcyclopropenone sensitization with weekly scalp DPC. The germline V gene encodes CDR1 SNHLY and CDR2 FYNNEI. CDR3 length: 11 residues. V dropped 4 bases and J dropped 7 bases, with 5 bases sitting between them. Each cDNA molecule in the library carried unique molecular identifiers. TCRdb independently ran MiXCR on the RACE reads; one entry per CDR3 protein. The table records 35,000 to 50,000 distinct CDR3 sequences, more than 9% of them present only once. Study-wide results and caveats: DPC sensitization did not alter TCRs above 1 in 1000 frequency.

The source was whole blood, collected in connection with sensitization to the hapten diphenylcyclopropenone (DPC). This TCR derives from a man aged 25-40 years with alopecia areata. Some clones in this sample may be carry-over from other donors' samples. The chain joins TRBV2 to TRBJ2-1; D unresolved. The CDR3: CASSVPNEQFF. The CDR3 coding sequence is TGTGCCAGCAGTGTCCCGAATGAGCAGTTCTTC. Full variable domain (missing parts from reference TRBV2 and TRBJ2-1): EPEVTQTPSHQVTQMGQEVILRCVPISNHLYFYWYRQILGQKVEFLVSFYNNEISEKSEIFDDQFSVERPDGSNFTLKIRSTKLEDSAMYFCASSVPNEQFFGPGTRLTVL.